This T cell receptor (beta chain) was documented in a study of blood T cells in healthy people across ages (dated by TCRdb to about 2015). In the study overall: In model experiments, template switching captured roughly one uniquely barcoded TCR beta cDNA molecule for every two T cells. To avoid experimental bias, donors of different ages were spread randomly across the sequencing lanes. Age-related changes in TCR beta repertoire diversity were measured in the study by deep sequencing normalized with unique cDNA molecular identifiers. The donors were split into four age groups: young (average around 17 years), middle-aged (roughly 40), aged (more than 60) and long-lived (approximately 80). For two donors (one aged 18 to 29 and one aged 80 or older), the study analyzed two additional independent replicas of 1 million unique cDNA reads from the same blood draw. Findings and caveats that apply to the study as a whole: Because the CMV infection status of the donors was unknown, age-related changes in expanded clonotypes may potentially have been confounded. Compared with the aged group, the long-lived group had more naive CD4+ T cells, fewer expanded clones and increased TCR diversity, suggesting age selection. Conclusive comparison of naive and antigen-experienced compartments was prevented by the profiling of bulk unsorted PBMCs. Estimates of total diversity based on one million sequenced T cells were regarded as lower bounds and as underestimates. Observed TCR beta diversity per million T cells fell roughly linearly with age, and a significant reduction was already apparent by age around 40. There was a strong correlation between observed TCR beta diversity and the percentage of naive T cells measured by flow cytometry.

The CDR3 sequence holds 14 residues, the cysteine and phenylalanine included. Only CDR3 DNA is held: 42 bases, read in frame from base 1. Trimmed from V: 6 bases; trimmed from J: 7 bases; junction bases lacking a gene match: 6. This clonotype has more than one count but fewer than ten. The target of this receptor is not known. The input lacks base qualities; no much larger clone sits a single base away. Library creation used 5' RACE. Instrument used: Illumina HiSeq 2500. A second roughly 6 to 12 cycle PCR used a sample-barcoded 5' primer and a J-beta primer mix. A unique molecular identifier was introduced onto each TCR beta cDNA molecule by a template-switch 5' adaptor carrying 12 random nucleotides. At least 2.5 million CDR3-containing paired-end reads were obtained from each sample. All of the RNA was converted into first-strand cDNA using the Mint cDNA synthesis kit, with a TRBC-specific oligonucleotide serving as the primer. After uracil-DNA glycosylase treatment, a first 18-cycle PCR used universal primers M1SS and BC2_uni_R on all cDNA. Concerning the study's data processing: Each sample was normalized by randomly selecting 1 million high-quality reads, each carrying a distinct molecular identifier. Reads sharing molecular identifiers were discarded rather than binned into consensus sequences. MiTCR, with a Q25 quality threshold and the strictest error-elimination algorithm, was used for CDR3 identification, clonotype clustering and error correction. A nonparametric unseen species model with Euler transformation was used to estimate lower-bound total TCR beta diversity. The public reads were run again by TCRdb, first through fastp at Q25 and then through MiXCR, and only productive beta chains were kept. Every distinct CDR3 protein forms one entry, paired with its most common genes and DNA. It is TCRdb's table, rather than the study itself, that gives the V and J calls and clone size. This sample lists roughly 2 million distinct CDR3 sequences; about 50% were detected once. Around 2.1% of the sample comes from the top ten.

Donors were under 40 systemically healthy Caucasian individuals from Russia aged roughly 6 to 90 years. Around 10 milliliters of peripheral blood were drawn from each donor into EDTA-treated Vacutainer tubes. PBMCs were isolated by Ficoll-Paque density-gradient centrifugation, with at least 6.5 million obtained per sample. Total RNA, at least 5 micrograms per sample, was extracted from PBMCs with Trizol reagent. Naive CD45RAhigh/CD27high T cell percentages were measured by flow cytometry on a PBMC aliquot from every donor. Source material: blood. The chain is encoded by TRBV12-3 or TRBV12-4 joined to TRBJ1-2, with 12 middle bases fitting TRBD1. The clonotype comes from a woman aged 40 to 55 in good health. CDR3 region: CASRLGQGASGYTF. The DNA sequence is as follows: TGTGCCAGCAGACTGGGACAGGGGGCGTCTGGCTACACCTTC.